The T cell receptor beta chain described here comes from a study of vaccination effects on CD4 cells after COVID-19. About the study: Vaccine administered to participants consisted of two doses of either BNT162b2 or mRNA-1273.

Comments on this clone: Its antigen is unidentified.

Viral peptide pools were used in the ViraFEST assay to expand antigen-specific CD4+ T cells, and sequencing came afterward. On day 10 of culture, CD4+ T cells were separated out. Vaccinated recipients, who were negative for nucleocapsid antibodies, had no history of SARS-CoV-2 infection. A few million PBMC were placed in each well, which was supplemented with about 9.3 IU/ml IL-2 and approximately 10 ug/ml peptides. At days 3 and 7, half of the medium was exchanged for IL-2 medium. Germline lookup yields CDR1 MNHEY and CDR2 SVGAGI. J gave up 4 bases and V 7 bases, and 11 bases lay outside the gene matches. CDR3 length: 15 amino acids. TCRdb keeps only in-frame clones here, not all; method: immunoSEQ multiplex PCR. The sample yields around 45,000 clones, roughly 79% seen once.

Here the sequenced sample was CD4+ T cells from PBMCs cultured with SARS-CoV-2 spike peptides, taken before COVID-19 vaccination. The clonotype comes from a human donor who received a COVID-19 vaccine. The chain joins TRBV6-5 to TRBJ2-7, with 9 positions matching TRBD1. The CDR3 nucleotides are TGTGCCAGCAATACTTATCCGGGACAGGGATACGAGCAGTACGTC. Protein product: CASNTYPGQGYEQYV.